This is a list of T cell receptor beta chains from one sample in a study of early T cells in non-severe SARS-CoV-2 infection. TCRdb fed the 5' RACE reads into MiXCR, producing one record per CDR3 protein. This table holds around 59,000 distinct CDR3 sequences, 9.5% to 15% found once. The specimen sequenced was whole blood. All receptors derive from an adult who was a healthcare worker with PCR-confirmed SARS-CoV-2 infection or an uninfected control (not recorded which). Each CDR3 is given with its conserved first and last residue.

v_gene	j_gene	CDR3aa
TRBV28	TRBJ1-5	CASSRTKRGNQPQHF
TRBV7-3	TRBJ2-6	CASSTGAGANVLIF
TRBV11-1	TRBJ2-1	CASSPGTKEQFF
TRBV5-1	TRBJ2-1	CASSLEGGRSYNEQFF
TRBV18	TRBJ1-4	CASSGGWRNEKLFF
TRBV28	TRBJ1-1	CASSPPHLNTEAFF
TRBV3-1	TRBJ1-5	CASSQDKDQPQHF
TRBV20-1	TRBJ2-3	CSARGTGVVTDTQYF
TRBV11-2	TRBJ1-5	CASSKTGGDQPQHF
TRBV2	TRBJ1-5	CASSATGAYSNQPQHF
TRBV6-6	TRBJ2-5	CASSYRSSGRVTETQYF
TRBV10-2	TRBJ1-4	CASSRGGNNEKLFF
TRBV2	TRBJ2-5	CASSVIGTGGEYSKTQYF
TRBV2	TRBJ2-3	CASKRGFTDTQYF
TRBV7-2	TRBJ2-3	CASSSNQRGSTDTQYF
TRBV27	TRBJ1-4	CASRGQGVEKLFF
TRBV5-1	TRBJ2-1	CASSERGPSGIGEQFF
TRBV30	TRBJ1-1	CAWSVDLNTEAFF
TRBV3-1	TRBJ2-7	CASSQRLGIDEQYF
TRBV7-2	TRBJ2-6	CASTRQGTVGANVLTF
TRBV6-5	TRBJ2-7	CASTPGQGTYEQYF
TRBV12-3/TRBV12-4	TRBJ1-2	CASSRGTGPLNYGYTF
TRBV18	TRBJ2-1	CASSPSSINNEQFF
TRBV24-1	TRBJ2-3	CATSDLPEQDGTDTQYF
TRBV11-2	TRBJ2-1	CASSRMTGYNEQFF
TRBV7-6	TRBJ2-2	CASSLVRSGELFF
TRBV3-1	TRBJ2-1	CASSLSSAYNEQFF
TRBV28	TRBJ1-2	CASRGGGYTF
TRBV18	TRBJ2-1	CASSPPGLAANEQFF
TRBV20-1	TRBJ2-5	CSADRDPKETQYF
TRBV4-2	TRBJ2-1	CASSQGEARRVYNEQFF
TRBV4-1	TRBJ1-5	CASSQAGGNQPQHF
TRBV27	TRBJ1-1	CASTPRAGGEDTEAFF
TRBV7-3	TRBJ2-2	CASSLMLATNTGELFF
TRBV20-1	TRBJ2-3	CSARDSGGADTQYF
TRBV7-2	TRBJ2-3	CASSLRRERTDTQYF
TRBV25-1	TRBJ2-5	CASSELPWEQETQYF
TRBV28	TRBJ2-3	CASSFPFSRTSSTDTQYF
TRBV7-8	TRBJ1-5	CASSLDIHNQPQHF
TRBV5-1	TRBJ2-5	CASSLVETGGETQYF
TRBV7-2	TRBJ2-5	CASSSSSGSTQYF
TRBV9	TRBJ2-3	CASSSGLAGGPRRDTQYF
TRBV15	TRBJ2-6	CATTKHRLGGANVLTF
TRBV29-1	TRBJ2-4	CSVGRVKPNIQYF
TRBV11-2	TRBJ2-3	CASSLDAGTSGKVTSTDTQYF
TRBV28	TRBJ2-7	CASEMGGAYEQYF